The next 27 T cell receptor beta chains were all read from a single sample in a study of lung T cells in sarcoidosis with Löfgren's syndrome. MiXCR, run by TCRdb on the reads, gives a single entry per CDR3 protein. Among tens of thousands of distinct CDR3 sequences listed, 21% were seen once. The sample comprised CD4+ T cells from PBMCs. The origin of the receptors is a human donor with sarcoidosis (Löfgren's syndrome or another form), or a control subject (not recorded which).

Concerning this clonotype: A much larger clone lies one base from this, so it may be a read error. The chain is built from TRBV2 and TRBJ2-1; D call uncertain. The CDR3 extends over 13 amino acids. CDR1 is SNHLY and CDR2 is FYNNEI in the germline V gene. CDR3 coding DNA: TGTGCCAGCAGGATTGTGGCTGTACATGAGCAGTCCTTC. This gives the protein CASRIVAVHEQSF.

In the case of this clonotype: A much larger clone lies one base from this, so it may be a read error. This chain uses TRBV2 with TRBJ2-3; 10 bases are shared with TRBD1. Germline assignment: CDR1 SNHLY and CDR2 FYNNEI. CDR3 size: 14 residues. The DNA of the CDR3 is TGTGCCGGCAGTCTGGACAGGGGGACAGATACGCAGTATTTT. Its translation: CAGSLDRGTDTQYF.

The sample holds many counts of this clonotype. V and J are TRBV20-1 and TRBJ1-5; D gene uncertain. V was clipped by 6 bases and J by 11 bases, with 14 bases between them. The CDR3 has 11 amino acids. The germline V gene encodes CDR1 DFQATT and CDR2 SNEGSKA (reference sequence). CDR3 bases: TGCAGTGCGCCATCGACGAGTGCCCAGCATTTT. Translated, it gives CSAPSTSAQHF.

This clonotype appeared many times. The V and J genes are TRBV27 and TRBJ2-2; 8 bases align to TRBD2. The CDR3 is made up of 14 amino acids. Per the germline V gene, CDR1 is MNHEY and CDR2 is SMNVEV (reference sequence). With V trimmed by 6 bases and J by 7 bases, 7 bases remained unmatched. CDR3 region: CASRYPAGGGELFF. The CDR3 bases are TGTGCCAGCAGATACCCCGCGGGGGGCGGGGAGCTGTTTTTT.

The chain carries TRBV4-1 and TRBJ1-1, with TRBD1 as a possible D gene (6 bases). V lost 1 base and J lost 1, with 13 bases in between. The CDR3 loop spans 16 amino acids. Per germline, CDR1 MGHRA and CDR2 YSYEKL. The DNA for the CDR3 is TGCGCCAGCAGCCAAGGGTGGGGGGCCACGAACACTGAAGCTTTCTTT. This translates into CASSQGWGATNTEAFF.

Sample share makes this clonotype medium-sized (0.01 to 0.1%). This chain joins TRBV27 and TRBJ1-4; perhaps TRBD1 as D (5 bases). Germline V gene data show CDR1 as MNHEY and CDR2 as SMNVEV (reference sequence). Trimming shortened V by 6 bases and J by 2 bases, and 13 bases separated the two germline ends. This CDR3 region has 15 residues. The CDR3 DNA reads TGTGCCAGCAGACTTACTAGGGGTACTAATGAAAAACTGTTTTTT. The encoded protein is CASRLTRGTNEKLFF.

This sequence joins TRBV7-3 and TRBJ2-5; no firm D call. With 0 bases removed from V and 4 bases from J, the gap between germline ends came to 6 bases. Germline V CDR1 and CDR2: SGHTA, FQGTGA. The CDR3 length is 13 residues. In DNA form, the CDR3 reads TGTGCCAGCAGCTTAACGTCTCTAGAGACCCAGTACTTC. It is translated as CASSLTSLETQYF.

Regarding this clonotype: A read error is possible here, since a much larger clone lies one base away. This rearrangement joins TRBV28 to TRBJ1-5; 7 bases agree with TRBD1. Germline CDR1 is MDHEN and CDR2 is SYDVKM. This CDR3 region has 14 residues. The CDR3 spells CASRRDSPDQAQHF. In DNA form, the CDR3 reads TGTGCCAGCAGGCGGGACAGCCCAGATCAGGCCCAGCATTTT.

This chain joins TRBV20-1 and TRBJ2-7, with 9 bases lining up with TRBD2. CDR3 length: 14 amino acids. Trimming took 5 bases from V and 0 from J; bases not matched to a gene: 5. In germline, CDR1 is DFQATT, CDR2 SNEGSKA (reference sequence). In DNA form, the CDR3 reads TGCAGTGCTGCGGGACTAGCTACCTCCTACGAGCAGTACTTC. Residues: CSAAGLATSYEQYF.

The sample holds many counts of this clonotype. V is TRBV6-1 and J is TRBJ2-5, with D possibly TRBD1 on 5 matching bases. CDR1 and CDR2 from the germline V gene are MNHNS and SASEGT. The CDR3 runs to 16 residues. V was shortened by 3 bases and J by 1 base, with 15 bases between the two germline ends. This CDR3 reads CASSDLSGIFQETQYF. For the CDR3, the DNA is TGTGCCAGCAGTGATCTGTCAGGGATCTTCCAAGAGACCCAGTACTTC.

For this clonotype: A read error may explain this, as a much larger clone is one base away. This chain joins TRBV7-2 and TRBJ1-2; 7 bases fit TRBD1. The CDR3 loop spans 14 amino acids. With V trimmed by 6 bases and J by 4 bases, 8 bases remained unmatched. Germline lookup yields CDR1 SGHTA and CDR2 FQGNSA. CDR3 nucleotides: TGTGCCAGCAGACCCCGGGACAGACTCTATGGCTACACCTTC. It encodes CASRPRDRLYGYTF.

The chain joins TRBV5-5 to TRBJ2-1; D might be TRBD1 (6 bases). The CDR3 runs 15 residues. Trimming took off 3 bases at V and 13 bases at J, with 23 bases between the two ends. Looked up from germline, CDR1 is SGHKS and CDR2 is YYEKEE (reference sequence). DNA of the CDR3: TGTGCCAGCAGCTGGCAGGGAGTAGGGGGTAGTAAACAGTTCTTC. This gives the protein CASSWQGVGGSKQFF. The variable domain in full, completed from reference TRBV5-5 and TRBJ2-1, reads DAGVTQSPTHLIKTRGQQVTLRCSPISGHKSVSWYQQVLGQGPQFIFQYYEKEERGRGNFPDRFSARQFPNYSSELNVNALLLGDSALYLCASSWQGVGGSKQFFGPGTRLTVL.

V and J are TRBV6-4 and TRBJ2-3, with D unresolved. Germline V gives CDR1 MRHNA, CDR2 SNTAGT. The ends were cut back, 1 base at V and 0 bases at J, with 11 bases in the middle. This CDR3 contains 16 residues. As DNA, the CDR3 is TGTGCCAGCAGTGACTTTCCGGGCGGAAGCACAGATACGCAGTATTTT. Translating gives CASSDFPGGSTDTQYF.

This clonotype was seen at least ten times. The J gene is TRBJ1-2, the V gene TRBV28; D unclear. The germline CDR1 and CDR2 sequences are MDHEN and SYDVKM. V lost 4 bases to trimming and J lost 0 bases, with 15 bases between them. The CDR3 has 16 residues. CDR3 bases: TGTGCCAGCAGTTCTGGTTCGGCACCTACTAACTATGGCTACACCTTC. Protein: CASSSGSAPTNYGYTF.

This clonotype occurred a few times. The genes are TRBV6-2 or TRBV6-3 and TRBJ2-7, with 8 nucleotides matching TRBD2. CDR1 and CDR2 (germline): MNHEY, SVGEGT. This CDR3 is built from 16 residues. Losses at the gene ends were 5 bases for V and 7 bases for J; bases not matched to a gene: 16. This CDR3 reads CASSTRTSTTSGEQYF. In DNA, the CDR3 is TGTGCCAGCAGTACAAGGACTAGCACCACCTCGGGAGAGCAGTACTTC.

Of note for this clonotype: Since a much larger clone is just one base distant, this may be a read error. The rearrangement joins TRBV12-3 or TRBV12-4 to TRBJ1-1; the D is unclear. The CDR3 totals 14 residues. Trimming removed 4 bases from V and 10 bases from J, with 19 bases in between. This CDR3 is CASSSRSERQGAFF. CDR3 nucleotide sequence: TGTGCCAGCAGTTCCCGTTCAGAGCGTCAAGGAGCTTTCTTT.

This clonotype was detected only a few times. J is TRBJ1-2 and V is TRBV19, with a tentative D call TRBD1 (5 bases). The length of the CDR3 is 13 residues. Germline CDR1 LNHDA, CDR2 SQIVND (reference sequence). V gave up 3 bases and J gave up 8 bases, with 13 bases separating them. The chain's CDR3 is CASSILSGLGYTF. The CDR3 region has the DNA TGTGCCAGTAGTATCCTTTCGGGGCTAGGCTACACCTTC. Filled out from reference TRBV19 and TRBJ1-2, the complete variable domain reads DGGITQSPKYLFRKEGQNVTLSCEQNLNHDAMYWYRQDPGQGLRLIYYSQIVNDFQKGDIAEGYSVSREKKESFPLTVTSAQKNPTAFYLCASSILSGLGYTFGSGTRLTVV.

This clonotype was observed many times. The rearrangement joins TRBV6-1 to TRBJ2-7, with a tentative D call TRBD1 (5 bases). Trimming stripped 3 bases from V and 3 bases from J, with 6 bases between. In germline, CDR1 is MNHNS, CDR2 SASEGT. This CDR3 comprises 12 residues. This chain's CDR3 is CASSDRVYEQYV. CDR3 DNA: TGTGCCAGCAGTGACAGGGTCTACGAGCAGTACGTC.

This chain connects TRBV9 to TRBJ2-1; no definite D call. V lost 1 base to trimming and J lost 4 bases, with 18 bases between them. The CDR3 totals 17 residues. CDR1 and CDR2 (germline): SGDLS, YYNGEE. The CDR3 reads CASSVNPLQVPYNEQFF. The CDR3 coding sequence is TGTGCCAGCAGCGTAAACCCCTTGCAGGTTCCTTACAATGAGCAGTTCTTC.

This clonotype has a handful of counts. The genes are TRBV7-2 and TRBJ2-1; 12 bases are a match to TRBD2. The CDR3 consists of 16 residues. Losses at the gene ends were 3 bases for V and 9 bases for J; bases not matched to a gene: 9. In germline, CDR1 is SGHTA, CDR2 FQGNSA. CDR3 sequence reads: CASSFFLAGGRGEQFF. The CDR3 DNA reads as TGTGCCAGCAGCTTCTTTCTAGCGGGAGGGCGGGGTGAGCAGTTCTTC.

This clonotype occurred many times. The chain has TRBV4-2 and TRBJ2-1, with TRBD2 matching 9 bases. Per the germline V gene, CDR1 is LGHNA and CDR2 is YNFKEQ. The CDR3 contains 16 residues. With 0 bases clipped from V and 3 bases from J, the junction kept 3 bases outside the gene matches. The CDR3 bases are TGTGCCAGCAGCCAAGAACCGACTAGCGGCTACAATGAGCAGTTCTTC. Translated: CASSQEPTSGYNEQFF.

This clonotype was detected a few times. This sequence may be a read error, since a much larger clone differs from it by one base. The chain combines TRBV14 with TRBJ2-4; D is unresolved. Per the germline V gene, CDR1 is SGHDN and CDR2 is FVKESK. Trimming took 4 bases from V and 14 from J, leaving 15 bases between them. There are 12 residues in the CDR3. CDR3 amino acids: CASSPSHDLKYF. CDR3 nucleotides: TGTGCCAGCAGCCCCTCACACGACCTGAAGTACTTC.

This clonotype was seen a handful of times. As DNA, the CDR3 is TGTGCCAGCAGCTTAGGCAGGGGCCAAGAGACCCAGTACTTC. Its protein is CASSLGRGQETQYF. The chain is built from TRBV7-8 and TRBJ2-5, with D perhaps TRBD1 (6 bases). CDR1 and CDR2 (germline): SGHVS, FQNEAQ. The CDR3 is made up of 14 amino acids. Trimming removed 1 base at V and 1 base at J, with 7 bases between. Full variable domain (remainder filled in from reference TRBV7-8 and TRBJ2-5): GAGVSQSPRYKVAKRGQDVALRCDPISGHVSLFWYQQALGQGPEFLTYFQNEAQLDKSGLPSDRFFAERPEGSVSTLKIQRTQQEDSAVYLCASSLGRGQETQYFGPGTRLLVL.

This chain connects TRBV2 to TRBJ2-5; 7 bases align to TRBD1. V lost 5 bases to trimming and J lost 0 bases; unmatched junction nucleotides: 3. CDR3 length equals 14 residues. Germline lookup yields CDR1 SNHLY and CDR2 FYNNEI. The CDR3 protein is CASSRDRHQETQYF. CDR3 nucleotide sequence: TGTGCCAGCAGTCGGGACAGACACCAAGAGACCCAGTACTTC.

This clonotype has just a few counts. The CDR3 DNA reads as TGTGCCAGCAGCTTGGATATAGGCCGAAACACCATATATTTT. Protein product: CASSLDIGRNTIYF. The rearrangement joins TRBV5-4 to TRBJ1-3; D is unclear. The V and J ends lost 0 bases and 5 bases respectively, with 9 bases between them. CDR1 and CDR2 (germline): SGHNT, YYREEE (reference sequence). CDR3 length: 14 residues. Full variable domain (remainder filled in from reference TRBV5-4 and TRBJ1-3): ETGVTQSPTHLIKTRGQQVTLRCSSQSGHNTVSWYQQALGQGPQFIFQYYREEENGRGNFPPRFSGLQFPNYSSELNVNALELDDSALYLCASSLDIGRNTIYFGEGSWLTVV.

Ten or more counts support this clonotype. The V call is TRBV19, the J call TRBJ1-1, with 8 bases fitting TRBD1. Losses at the gene ends were 7 bases for V and 3 bases for J; bases not matched to a gene: 10. The CDR3 is 15 amino acids. Germline V gives CDR1 LNHDA, CDR2 SQIVND (reference sequence). The CDR3 DNA reads TGTGCCAGTAAAGAGGGCAGGGGGCTCGACACTGAAGCTTTCTTT. Protein: CASKEGRGLDTEAFF.

V and J are TRBV11-2 and TRBJ2-5; D unresolved. The V gene's germline CDR1 is SGHAT and CDR2 FQNNGV. The CDR3 runs to 13 residues. With 2 bases removed from V and 5 bases from J, the gap between germline ends came to 9 bases. The CDR3 is CASSLPARETQYF. The CDR3 DNA reads TGTGCCAGCAGCTTACCGGCGAGGGAGACCCAGTACTTC.